This T cell receptor (beta chain) is from a study of T cell clonality in common variable immunodeficiency. Study results and limitations: Compared with healthy controls, CVID subjects showed increased TCRbeta clonality, mostly in about a third.

This clone was recorded at least ten times. Its antigen remains unknown. Sequencing input was equivalent genomic DNA from CVID and controls. The data were produced by immunoSEQ multiplex PCR, yet TCRdb's version contains in-frame clones alone and is incomplete. The repertoire yields about 29,000 clones, none seen only once; the top ten contain approximately 4.7%. Caucasian heritage predominated among both patients and controls. Each donor provided about 5 to 8 ml of heparinized whole blood. This TCR was sampled from a person aged 18 to 70 in good health. The specimen was peripheral blood mononuclear cells.

CDR3 loop: CASSQGEAGGVRDTQYF. The DNA read from the CDR3 is TGTGCCAGCAGCCAAGGCGAAGCGGGGGGGGTAAGGGATACG. The chain couples TRBV4-2 to TRBJ2-3; the match to TRBD2 covers 10 bases. The missing CDR3 end, 3 residues past where the read stops, is filled in from the germline J gene. There are 17 residues in the CDR3. Looked up from germline, CDR1 is LGHNA and CDR2 is YNFKEQ. V was pared by 1 base and J by 6 bases, with 10 bases of the junction left unmatched.